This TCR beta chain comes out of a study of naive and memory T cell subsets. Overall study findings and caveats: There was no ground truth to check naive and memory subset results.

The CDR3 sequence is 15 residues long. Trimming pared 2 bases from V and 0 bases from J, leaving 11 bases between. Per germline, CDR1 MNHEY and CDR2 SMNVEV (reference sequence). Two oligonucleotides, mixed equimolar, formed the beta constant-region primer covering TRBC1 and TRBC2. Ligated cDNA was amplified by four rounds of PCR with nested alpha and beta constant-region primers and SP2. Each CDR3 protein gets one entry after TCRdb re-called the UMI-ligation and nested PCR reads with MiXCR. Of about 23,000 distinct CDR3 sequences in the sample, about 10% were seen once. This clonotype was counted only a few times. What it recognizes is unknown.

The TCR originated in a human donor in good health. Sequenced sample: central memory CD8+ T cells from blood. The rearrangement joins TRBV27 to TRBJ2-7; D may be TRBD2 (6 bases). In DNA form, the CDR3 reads TGTGCCAGCAGTTTAAGGCTAGCGCACTCCTACGAGCAGTACTTC. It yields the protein CASSLRLAHSYEQYF.